This T cell receptor beta chain emerged from a study of T cells after posttransplantation cyclophosphamide. In regard to this clone: Its antigen is undetermined.

Overall study findings and caveats: Donor-recipient repertoire similarity was low at 1-2 months, rising over year one.

Produced via immunoSEQ multiplex PCR; TCRdb's table is partial and in-frame only. This sample has 30,000 to 45,000 clones, with about three quarters found just once. A marrow graft followed busulfan-fludarabine conditioning, with cyclophosphamide on days +3 and +4. The TCR originated in a female patient between 40 and 55 years old who received an allogeneic stem cell transplant from a related donor, was CMV-positive, and had no GVHD. The T cells may come from the graft donor. The material was CD4+ T cells sorted from blood, obtained around 2,000 days after a stem cell transplant with posttransplant cyclophosphamide.

CDR3 coding DNA: TGTGCCAGCAGCTTAACAGGGACAGGGAGCACAGATACGCAGTATTTT. It encodes CASSLTGTGSTDTQYF. V and J are TRBV7-3 and TRBJ2-3; the match to TRBD1 covers 9 bases. V lost 0 bases to trimming and J lost 0 bases; unmatched junction nucleotides: 1. Germline-derived CDR1 and CDR2 are SGHTA and FQGTGA. The CDR3 covers 16 residues.